The clone carrying this T cell receptor beta chain was seen ten or more times. What it recognizes is unknown. This CDR3 is built from 12 residues. V lost 6 bases and J 4 bases, leaving 9 bases between the germline ends. Germline-derived CDR1 and CDR2 are MNHEY and SVGEGT. These data are taken from a study of T-cell memory formation after mild COVID-19. Study-wide points: Proof of SARS-CoV-2 specificity was absent for the second-wave clones that crested on day 37.

Employing constant-segment primers, 5'RACE generated TCR alpha and TCR beta cDNA libraries bearing sample barcodes and UMIs. TCRdb used MiXCR to reprocess the 5' RACE reads, holding one entry per CDR3 protein. The sample lists under 550,000 distinct CDR3 sequences; about a sixth were seen once. The receptor's source is a man younger than 35 who had mild COVID-19 (a few samples of this study predate the infection). Cell type and time point are not known. The material sequenced was PBMCs or a T cell subset sorted from them (not recorded which). The V and J genes are TRBV6-2 or TRBV6-3 and TRBJ1-2; D is unresolved. CDR3: CASRPGSYGYTF. The CDR3 nucleotides are TGTGCCAGCAGGCCGGGCAGCTATGGCTACACCTTC.